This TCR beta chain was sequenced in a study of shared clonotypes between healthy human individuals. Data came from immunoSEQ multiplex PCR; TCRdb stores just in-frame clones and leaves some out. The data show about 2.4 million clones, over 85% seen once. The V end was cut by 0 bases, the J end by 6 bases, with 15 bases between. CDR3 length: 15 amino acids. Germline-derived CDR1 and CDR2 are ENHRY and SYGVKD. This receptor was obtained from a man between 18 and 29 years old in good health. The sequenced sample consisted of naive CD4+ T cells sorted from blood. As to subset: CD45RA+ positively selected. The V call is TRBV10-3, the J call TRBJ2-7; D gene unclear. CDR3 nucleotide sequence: TGTGCCATCAGTGAGTCGGTTCTAGATGGCGGCGAGCAGTACTTC. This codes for CAISESVLDGGEQYF.